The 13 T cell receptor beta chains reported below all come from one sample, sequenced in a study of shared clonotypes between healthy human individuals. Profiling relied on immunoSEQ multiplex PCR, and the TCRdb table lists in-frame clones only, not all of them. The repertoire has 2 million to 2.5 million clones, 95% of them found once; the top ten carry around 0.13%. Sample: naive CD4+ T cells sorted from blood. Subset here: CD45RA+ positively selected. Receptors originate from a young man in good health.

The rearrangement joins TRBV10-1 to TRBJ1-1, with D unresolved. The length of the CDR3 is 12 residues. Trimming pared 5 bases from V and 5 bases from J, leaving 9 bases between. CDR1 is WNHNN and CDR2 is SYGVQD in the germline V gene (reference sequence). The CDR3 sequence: CASSTVGTEAFF. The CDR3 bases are TGCGCCAGCAGTACTGTTGGGACTGAAGCTTTCTTT.

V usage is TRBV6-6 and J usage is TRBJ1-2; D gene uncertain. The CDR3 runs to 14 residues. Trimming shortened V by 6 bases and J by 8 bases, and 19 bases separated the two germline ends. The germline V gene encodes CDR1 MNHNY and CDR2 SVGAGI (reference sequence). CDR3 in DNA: TGTGCCAGCAGCCGTTCTTATGAGTCGGGAGGCTACACCTTC. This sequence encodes CASSRSYESGGYTF.

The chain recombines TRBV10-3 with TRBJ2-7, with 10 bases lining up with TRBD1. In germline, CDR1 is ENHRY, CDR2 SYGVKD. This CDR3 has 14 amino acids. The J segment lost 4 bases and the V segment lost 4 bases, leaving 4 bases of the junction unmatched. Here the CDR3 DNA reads TGTGCCATCAGTGGGGGACAGGGGTGGTACGAGCAGTACTTC. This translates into CAISGGQGWYEQYF.

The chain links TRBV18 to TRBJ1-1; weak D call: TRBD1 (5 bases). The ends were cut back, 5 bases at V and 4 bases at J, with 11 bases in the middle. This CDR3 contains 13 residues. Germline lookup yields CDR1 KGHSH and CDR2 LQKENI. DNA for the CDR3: TGTGCCAGCTCAGGGGACGGGGGCACTGAAGCTTTCTTT. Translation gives CASSGDGGTEAFF.

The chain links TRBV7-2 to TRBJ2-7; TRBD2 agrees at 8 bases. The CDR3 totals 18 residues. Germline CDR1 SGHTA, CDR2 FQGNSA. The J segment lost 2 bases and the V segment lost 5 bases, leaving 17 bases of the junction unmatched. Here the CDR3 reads CASSQKGKTSGATYEQYF. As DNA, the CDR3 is TGTGCCAGCAGCCAGAAAGGGAAAACTAGCGGAGCAACCTACGAGCAGTACTTC.

The CDR3 reads CASSQGGGRETQYF. CDR3 DNA sequence: TGCGCCAGCAGCCAAGGGGGAGGTCGAGAGACCCAGTACTTC. The chain links TRBV4-1 to TRBJ2-5, with D perhaps TRBD2 (6 bases). The V and J ends lost 1 base and 4 bases respectively, with 10 bases between them. Per germline, CDR1 MGHRA and CDR2 YSYEKL. The CDR3 loop spans 14 amino acids.

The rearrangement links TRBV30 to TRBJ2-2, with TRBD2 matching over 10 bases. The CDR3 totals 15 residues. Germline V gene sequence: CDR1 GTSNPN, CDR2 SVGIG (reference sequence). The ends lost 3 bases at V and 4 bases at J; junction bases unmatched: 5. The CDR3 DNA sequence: TGTGCCTGGAGGCTAGCGGGGGCGGGCACCGGGGAGCTGTTTTTT. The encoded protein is CAWRLAGAGTGELFF.

CDR3 sequence reads: CASSVRTSYEQYF. In nucleotides, the CDR3 is TGTGCCAGCAGTGTCCGCACATCCTACGAGCAGTACTTC. The V and J genes are TRBV2 and TRBJ2-7; D uncertain. CDR3 length equals 13 residues. Between the trimmed V and J ends, which lost 4 bases and 1 base, there was a span of 8 bases. The germline CDR1 and CDR2 sequences are SNHLY and FYNNEI.

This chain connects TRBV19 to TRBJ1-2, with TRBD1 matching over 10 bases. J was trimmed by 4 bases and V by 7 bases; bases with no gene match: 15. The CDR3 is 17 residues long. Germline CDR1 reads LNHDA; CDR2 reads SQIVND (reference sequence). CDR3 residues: CASTAEPKGQGTYGYTF. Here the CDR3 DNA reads TGTGCCAGTACGGCCGAACCGAAGGGACAGGGGACCTATGGCTACACCTTC.

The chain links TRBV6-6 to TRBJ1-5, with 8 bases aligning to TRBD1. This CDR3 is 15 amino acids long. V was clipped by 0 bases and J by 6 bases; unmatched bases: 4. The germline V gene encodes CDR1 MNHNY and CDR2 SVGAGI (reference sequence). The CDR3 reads CASSYSTGQGQPQHF. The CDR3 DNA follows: TGTGCCAGCAGTTACTCGACAGGACAGGGTCAGCCCCAGCATTTT.

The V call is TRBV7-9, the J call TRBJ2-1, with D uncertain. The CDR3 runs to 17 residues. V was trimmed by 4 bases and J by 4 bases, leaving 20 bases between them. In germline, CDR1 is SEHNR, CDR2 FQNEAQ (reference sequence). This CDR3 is CASSSLSKGFLYNEQFF. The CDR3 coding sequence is TGTGCCAGCAGCTCGCTCTCGAAGGGTTTTTTGTACAATGAGCAGTTCTTC.

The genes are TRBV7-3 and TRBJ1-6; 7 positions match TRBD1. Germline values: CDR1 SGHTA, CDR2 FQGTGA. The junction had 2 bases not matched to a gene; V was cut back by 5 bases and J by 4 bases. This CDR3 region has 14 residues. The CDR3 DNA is TGTGCCAGCAGCCGGGACAGATATAATTCACCCCTCCACTTT. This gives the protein CASSRDRYNSPLHF. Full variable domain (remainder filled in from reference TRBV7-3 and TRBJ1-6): GAGVSQTPSNKVTEKGKYVELRCDPISGHTALYWYRQSLGQGPEFLIYFQGTGAADDSGLPNDRFFAVRPEGSVSTLKIQRTERGDSAVYLCASSRDRYNSPLHFGNGTRLTVT.

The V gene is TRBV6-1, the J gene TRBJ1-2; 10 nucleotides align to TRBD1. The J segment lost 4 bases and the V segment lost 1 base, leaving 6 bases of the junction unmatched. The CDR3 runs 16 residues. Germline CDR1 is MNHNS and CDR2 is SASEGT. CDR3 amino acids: CASSEDDRGLVYGYTF. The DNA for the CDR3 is TGTGCCAGCAGTGAAGACGACAGGGGGCTAGTCTATGGCTACACCTTC.